The present T cell receptor (beta chain) was sequenced within a study of T cell responses to AZD1222 COVID-19 vaccine. Across the study: Second doses were pooled across both intervals (about 4 or about 12 weeks). Study-level results: Spike-specific TCR repertoires showed rising breadth and depth after two AZD1222 doses. The donor group comprised mostly white British people and more females; the analysis possibly underestimated clonal diversity. Baseline antibody screening turned up just six or seven seropositive AZD1222 recipients.

Germline CDR1 is MNHEY and CDR2 is SVGAGI. V lost 6 bases and J 8 bases, leaving 11 bases between the germline ends. The CDR3 extends over 12 amino acids. Measured with immunoSEQ multiplex PCR; TCRdb has only the in-frame clones, and not every one. The sample consists of 120,000 or so clones, around 85% of them appearing once. Turning to this clone: Antigen specificity is unknown.

The genes are TRBV6-5 and TRBJ2-1; D is perhaps TRBD2 (6 bases). The starting material was peripheral blood, obtained on day 0 of AZD1222 vaccination. The sequence was obtained from an adult in good health. CDR3 protein: CASSRLGDEQFF. The DNA of the CDR3 is TGTGCCAGCAGCCGACTAGGGGATGAGCAGTTCTTC.